The entry that follows covers one T cell receptor beta chain sequence. Its antigen is not known. The source of the sample is a study of OX40 agonist ivuxolimab in advanced cancers. Across the whole study: Patients were infused with ivuxolimab every 2 weeks at 0.01 to 10 mg/kg. Dose-escalation patients had hepatocellular carcinoma, melanoma, renal cell or head and neck cancer.

The table came from immunoSEQ multiplex PCR; TCRdb's copy has only in-frame clones and leaves some out. There are about 79,000 clones in the sample; around nine tenths occur only once, and 10% to 15% lies in the top ten. Study conclusions and caveats: Expanded clones were, on average, more numerous in CD8+ T cells than in CD4+.

This CDR3 comprises 14 residues. With 7 bases removed from V and 2 bases from J, the gap between germline ends came to 13 bases. Germline V CDR1 and CDR2: MNHEY, SVGAGI. The sample in question was CD4+ or CD8+ T cells sorted from blood, obtained in a trial of the OX40 agonist ivuxolimab. This TCR was sampled from an adult with an advanced solid tumor such as melanoma, head and neck, liver or kidney cancer. The chain has TRBV6-5 and TRBJ2-3; a possible D gene is TRBD2 (5 bases). Written as DNA, the CDR3 is TGTGCCAGCATTCGACGAGGGCCCACAGATACGCAGTATTTT. Residues: CASIRRGPTDTQYF.